This T cell receptor beta chain derives from a study of T cell responses to AZD1222 COVID-19 vaccine. A note on this clone: The target antigen is unknown.

Trimming removed 5 bases at V and 5 bases at J, with 13 bases between. Germline lookup yields CDR1 SGHTS and CDR2 YDEGEE. The CDR3 extends over 14 amino acids. Findings and caveats of the study: Donors were chiefly white British, with a greater number of females, and clonal diversity was perhaps underestimated. Repertoire samples came only from after the peak T cell response.

Profiling relied on immunoSEQ multiplex PCR, and the TCRdb table lists in-frame clones only, not all of them. The data show 90,000 to 150,000 clones, approximately 89% seen once. V is TRBV5-8 and J is TRBJ2-2; tentative D call: TRBD2 (6 bases). This clonotype was obtained from an adult in good health. This specimen consisted of peripheral blood, obtained on day 0 of AZD1222 vaccination. CDR3 DNA: TGTGCCAGCAGTCCGGGAGACCGAACCGGGGAGCTGTTTTTT. Amino acid sequence: CASSPGDRTGELFF.